The sample holds many counts of the clone carrying this T cell receptor beta chain. Its antigen is undetermined. This sample was taken from a study of T cells in Graves' hyperthyroidism and ophthalmopathy. Study at large: Peripheral blood was taken when the disease was first diagnosed, before any treatment began. Study findings and constraints: Ophthalmopathy was model-predicted a median about 6.9 months pre-onset.

An absence of ophthalmopathy progression within 18 months meant stable Graves' hyperthyroidism. The investigators amplified TCR beta CDR3 regions from RNA transcripts. The TCR CDR3 first-round RT-PCR relied on the HTBI primer set. TCRdb re-called the multiplex PCR reads with MiXCR, one entry per CDR3 protein. Among 750,000 to 950,000 distinct CDR3 sequences listed, more than 30% were seen once. From germline, CDR1 is SGHRS and CDR2 YFSETQ. V lost 4 bases and J lost 5; bases outside the gene matches: 6. The CDR3 loop spans 15 amino acids. Sequencing was carried out using blood. This clonotype was sampled from a man younger than 30 with Graves' hyperthyroidism. This chain joins TRBV5-1 and TRBJ1-1, with 12 bases identical to TRBD1. The CDR3 reads CASSPPGQGATEAFF. The CDR3 DNA sequence: TGCGCCAGCAGCCCTCCGGGACAGGGGGCGACTGAAGCTTTCTTT.